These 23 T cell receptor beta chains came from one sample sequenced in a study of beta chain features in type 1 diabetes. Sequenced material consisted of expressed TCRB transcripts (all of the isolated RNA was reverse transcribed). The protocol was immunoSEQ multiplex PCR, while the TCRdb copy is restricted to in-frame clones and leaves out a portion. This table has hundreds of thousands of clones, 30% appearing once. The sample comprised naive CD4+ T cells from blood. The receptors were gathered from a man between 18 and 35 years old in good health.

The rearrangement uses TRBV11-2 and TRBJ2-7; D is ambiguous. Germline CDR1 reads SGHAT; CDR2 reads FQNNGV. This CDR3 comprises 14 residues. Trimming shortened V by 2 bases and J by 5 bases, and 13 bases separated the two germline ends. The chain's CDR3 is CASSLSSSGHEQYF. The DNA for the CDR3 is TGTGCCAGCAGCTTAAGTAGCAGTGGCCACGAGCAGTACTTC.

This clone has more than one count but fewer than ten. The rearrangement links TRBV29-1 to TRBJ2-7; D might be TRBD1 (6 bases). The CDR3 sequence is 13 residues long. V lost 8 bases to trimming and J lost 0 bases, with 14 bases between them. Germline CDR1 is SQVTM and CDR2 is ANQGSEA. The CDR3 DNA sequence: TGCAGCACAAGGGACACCATCTCCTACGAGCAGTACTTC. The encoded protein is CSTRDTISYEQYF.

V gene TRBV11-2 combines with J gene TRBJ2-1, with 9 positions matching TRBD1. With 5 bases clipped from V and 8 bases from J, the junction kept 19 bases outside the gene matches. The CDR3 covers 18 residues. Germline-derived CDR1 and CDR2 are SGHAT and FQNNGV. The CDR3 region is CASSRRDRVAFSHDEQFF. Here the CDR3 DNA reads TGTGCCAGCAGCCGCCGGGACAGGGTGGCTTTCTCTCATGATGAGCAGTTCTTC.

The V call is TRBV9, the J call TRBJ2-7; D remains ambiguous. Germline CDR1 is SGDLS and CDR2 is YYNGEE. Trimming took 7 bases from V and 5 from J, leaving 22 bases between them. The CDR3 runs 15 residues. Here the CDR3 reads CASSKRGALPDEQYF. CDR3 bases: TGTGCCAGCTCCAAGAGAGGAGCATTACCCGACGAGCAGTACTTC.

CDR3 amino acids: CASSDLTETQYF. The DNA for the CDR3 is TGTGCCAGCAGTGACCTGACAGAGACCCAGTACTTC. This chain connects TRBV25-1 to TRBJ2-5; D call uncertain. V dropped 3 bases and J dropped 4 bases, with 6 bases sitting between them. Germline values: CDR1 MGHDK, CDR2 SYGVNS. This CDR3 is built from 12 residues.

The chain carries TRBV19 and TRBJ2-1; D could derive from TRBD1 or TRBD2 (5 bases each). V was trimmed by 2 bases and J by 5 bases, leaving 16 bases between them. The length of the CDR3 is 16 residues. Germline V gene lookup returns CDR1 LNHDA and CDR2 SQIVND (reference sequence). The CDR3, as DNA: TGTGCCAGTAGTATAATTGGGGGACCAATACACAATGAGCAGTTCTTC. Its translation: CASSIIGGPIHNEQFF.

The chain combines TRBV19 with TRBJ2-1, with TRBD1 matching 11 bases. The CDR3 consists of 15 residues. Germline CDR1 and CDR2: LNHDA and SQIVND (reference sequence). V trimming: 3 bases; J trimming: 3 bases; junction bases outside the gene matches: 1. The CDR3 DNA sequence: TGTGCCAGTAGTATCGGGACAGGGGGCTACAATGAGCAGTTCTTC. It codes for CASSIGTGGYNEQFF.

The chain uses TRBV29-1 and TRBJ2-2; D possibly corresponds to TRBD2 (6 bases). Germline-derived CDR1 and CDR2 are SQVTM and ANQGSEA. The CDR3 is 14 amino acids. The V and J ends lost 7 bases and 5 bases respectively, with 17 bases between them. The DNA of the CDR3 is TGCAGCGCTCTGGACGGGCGGGGTACCGGGGAGCTGTTTTTT. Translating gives CSALDGRGTGELFF.

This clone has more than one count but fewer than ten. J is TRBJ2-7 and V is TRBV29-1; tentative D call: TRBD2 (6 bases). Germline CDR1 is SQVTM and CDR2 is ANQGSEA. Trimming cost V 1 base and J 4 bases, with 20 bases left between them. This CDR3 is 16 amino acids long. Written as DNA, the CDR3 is TGCAGCGTTGAAGCTCCGGGCCTGGCGGGGTCTTACGAGCAGTACTTC. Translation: CSVEAPGLAGSYEQYF.

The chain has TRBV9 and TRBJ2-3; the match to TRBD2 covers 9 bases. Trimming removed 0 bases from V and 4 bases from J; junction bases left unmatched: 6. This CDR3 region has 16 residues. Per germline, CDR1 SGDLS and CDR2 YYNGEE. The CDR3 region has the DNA TGTGCCAGCAGCGTAGCGGCGGGAGGGGTGCCAGATACGCAGTATTTT. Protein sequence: CASSVAAGGVPDTQYF.

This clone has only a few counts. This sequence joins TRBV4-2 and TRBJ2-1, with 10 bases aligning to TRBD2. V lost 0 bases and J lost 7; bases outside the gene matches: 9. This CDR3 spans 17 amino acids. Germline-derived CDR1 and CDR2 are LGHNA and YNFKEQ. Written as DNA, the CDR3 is TGTGCCAGCAGCCAAGACCCCGCTAGCGGGAGAGGGAATGAGCAGTTCTTC. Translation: CASSQDPASGRGNEQFF.

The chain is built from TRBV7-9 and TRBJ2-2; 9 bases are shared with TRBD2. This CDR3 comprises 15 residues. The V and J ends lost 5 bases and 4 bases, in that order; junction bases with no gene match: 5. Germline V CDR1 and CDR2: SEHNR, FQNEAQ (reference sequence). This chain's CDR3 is CASSLGLAGTGELFF. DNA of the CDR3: TGTGCCAGCAGCCTGGGACTAGCAGGCACCGGGGAGCTGTTTTTT. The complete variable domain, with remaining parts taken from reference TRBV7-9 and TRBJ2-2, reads DTGVSQNPRHKITKRGQNVTFRCDPISEHNRLYWYRQTLGQGPEFLTYFQNEAQLEKSRLLSDRFSAERPKGSFSTLEIQRTEQGDSAMYLCASSLGLAGTGELFFGEGSRLTVL.

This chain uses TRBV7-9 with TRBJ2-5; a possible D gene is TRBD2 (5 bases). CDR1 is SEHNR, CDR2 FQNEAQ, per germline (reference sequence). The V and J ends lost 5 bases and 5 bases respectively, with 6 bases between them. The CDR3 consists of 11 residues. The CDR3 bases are TGTGCCAGCAGCCGGAGGGAGACCCAGTACTTC. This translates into CASSRRETQYF.

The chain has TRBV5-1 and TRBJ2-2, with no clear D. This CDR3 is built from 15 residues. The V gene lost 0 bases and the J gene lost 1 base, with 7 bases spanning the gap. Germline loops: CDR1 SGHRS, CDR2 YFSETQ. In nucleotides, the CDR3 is TGCGCCAGCAGCTTGGCGGCCATGAACACCGGGGAGCTGTTTTTT. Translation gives CASSLAAMNTGELFF.

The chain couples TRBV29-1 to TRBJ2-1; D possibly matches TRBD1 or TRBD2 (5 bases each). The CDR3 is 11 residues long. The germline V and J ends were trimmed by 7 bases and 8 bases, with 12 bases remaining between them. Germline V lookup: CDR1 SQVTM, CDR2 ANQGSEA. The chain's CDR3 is CSGEGIYEQFF. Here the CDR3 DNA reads TGCAGCGGTGAGGGGATCTATGAGCAGTTCTTC.

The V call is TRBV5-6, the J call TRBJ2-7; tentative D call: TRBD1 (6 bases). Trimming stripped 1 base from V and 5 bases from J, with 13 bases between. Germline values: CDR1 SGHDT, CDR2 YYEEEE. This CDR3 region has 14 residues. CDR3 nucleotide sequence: TGTGCCAGCAGCTTGAGGGGGAACAGCCACGAGCAGTACTTC. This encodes CASSLRGNSHEQYF. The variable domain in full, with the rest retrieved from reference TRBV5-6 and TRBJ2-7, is DAGVTQSPTHLIKTRGQQVTLRCSPKSGHDTVSWYQQALGQGPQFIFQYYEEEERQRGNFPDRFSGHQFPNYSSELNVNALLLGDSALYLCASSLRGNSHEQYFGPGTRLTVT.

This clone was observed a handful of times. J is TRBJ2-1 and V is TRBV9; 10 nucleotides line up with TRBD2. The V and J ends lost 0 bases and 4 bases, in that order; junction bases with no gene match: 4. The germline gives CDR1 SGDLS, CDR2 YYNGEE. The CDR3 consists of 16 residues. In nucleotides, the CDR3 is TGTGCCAGCAGCGTAGGTAGCGGGAGGATGTACAATGAGCAGTTCTTC. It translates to CASSVGSGRMYNEQFF.

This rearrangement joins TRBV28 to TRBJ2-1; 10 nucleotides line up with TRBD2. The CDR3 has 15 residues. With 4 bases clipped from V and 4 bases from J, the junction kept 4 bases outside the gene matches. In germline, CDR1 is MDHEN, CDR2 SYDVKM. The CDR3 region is CASSYLGLAYNEQFF. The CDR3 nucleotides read TGTGCCAGCAGTTACTTGGGACTAGCGTACAATGAGCAGTTCTTC.

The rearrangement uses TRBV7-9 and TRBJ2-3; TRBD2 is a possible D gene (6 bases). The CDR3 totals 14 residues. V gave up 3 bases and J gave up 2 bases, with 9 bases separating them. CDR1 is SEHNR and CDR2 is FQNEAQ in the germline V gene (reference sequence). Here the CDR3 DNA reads TGTGCCAGCAGCTTGCTGGACTACACAGATACGCAGTATTTT. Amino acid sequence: CASSLLDYTDTQYF. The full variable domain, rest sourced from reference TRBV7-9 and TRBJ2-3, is DTGVSQNPRHKITKRGQNVTFRCDPISEHNRLYWYRQTLGQGPEFLTYFQNEAQLEKSRLLSDRFSAERPKGSFSTLEIQRTEQGDSAMYLCASSLLDYTDTQYFGPGTRLTVL.

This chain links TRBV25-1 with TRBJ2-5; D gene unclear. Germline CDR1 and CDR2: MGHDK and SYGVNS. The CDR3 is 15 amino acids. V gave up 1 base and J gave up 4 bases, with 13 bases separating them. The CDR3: CASSELTRRGETQYF. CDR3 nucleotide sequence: TGTGCCAGCAGTGAATTGACCCGGAGAGGAGAGACCCAGTACTTC.

The DNA for the CDR3 is TGTGCCAGCAGTTACTCTAGCGGTCCCTACGAGCAGTACTTC. Translation: CASSYSSGPYEQYF. This chain uses TRBV25-1 with TRBJ2-7; 7 bases line up with TRBD2. V trimming: 5 bases; J trimming: 2 bases; junction bases outside the gene matches: 6. The CDR3 runs 14 residues. From germline, CDR1 is MGHDK and CDR2 SYGVNS.

The CDR3 loop reads CASSLMGAKELFF. The CDR3 bases are TGTGCCAGCAGCTTAATGGGGGCCAAGGAGCTGTTTTTT. The chain combines TRBV13 with TRBJ2-2, with TRBD1 as a possible D gene (6 bases). Trimming took 2 bases from V and 10 from J, leaving 11 bases between them. Per germline, CDR1 PRHDT and CDR2 FYEKMQ (reference sequence). The CDR3 is 13 amino acids.

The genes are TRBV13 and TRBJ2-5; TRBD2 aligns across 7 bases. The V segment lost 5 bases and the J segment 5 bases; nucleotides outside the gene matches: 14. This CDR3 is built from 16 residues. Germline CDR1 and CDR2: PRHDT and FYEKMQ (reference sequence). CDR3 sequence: CASSLKGTFGGETQYF. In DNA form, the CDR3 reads TGTGCCAGCAGCCTCAAAGGGACCTTCGGGGGGGAGACCCAGTACTTC.